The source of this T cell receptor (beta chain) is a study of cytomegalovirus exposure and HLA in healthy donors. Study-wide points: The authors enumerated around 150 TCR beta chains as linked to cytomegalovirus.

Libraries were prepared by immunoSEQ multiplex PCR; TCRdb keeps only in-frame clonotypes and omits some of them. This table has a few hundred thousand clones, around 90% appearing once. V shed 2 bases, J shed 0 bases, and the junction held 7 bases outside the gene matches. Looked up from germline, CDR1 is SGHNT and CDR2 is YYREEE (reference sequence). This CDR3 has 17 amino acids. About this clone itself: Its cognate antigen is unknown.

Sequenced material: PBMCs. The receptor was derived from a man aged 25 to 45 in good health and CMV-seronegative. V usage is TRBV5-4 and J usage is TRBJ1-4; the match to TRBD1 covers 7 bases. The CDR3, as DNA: TGTGCCAGCAGCTTATGGGGACAGCCTACAACTAATGAAAAACTGTTTTTT. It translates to CASSLWGQPTTNEKLFF. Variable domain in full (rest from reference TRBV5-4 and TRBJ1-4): ETGVTQSPTHLIKTRGQQVTLRCSSQSGHNTVSWYQQALGQGPQFIFQYYREEENGRGNFPPRFSGLQFPNYSSELNVNALELDDSALYLCASSLWGQPTTNEKLFFGSGTQLSVL.